This TCR beta chain was sequenced in a study of tumor-infiltrating lymphocytes in primary liver carcinoma. Co-extraction of both nucleic acids (RNA and DNA) used about 20-34 mg of unsorted bulk tissue. The patients lived with chronic HBV infection and had not yet received any treatment. Tumor samples all exceeded 85% viable tumor cells. Constant-region priming of 500 ng total RNA yielded TCR beta cDNA. Generation of the TCR beta libraries relied on three nested multiplex PCR rounds using slightly modified ARM-PCR. A C-beta reverse primer was combined with TRBV1-TRBV30 forward primers in the first two PCR rounds, and each round had approximately 9 cycles. TCRdb independently ran MiXCR on the multiplex PCR reads; one entry per CDR3 protein. The repertoire includes tens of thousands of distinct CDR3 sequences, roughly 77% of them detected once, and 20% to 30% sits in the top ten. Including both end residues, the CDR3 is 12 amino acids long. The germline V gene encodes CDR1 SQVTM and CDR2 ANQGSEA.

A word on this clonotype: This CDR3 fails to terminate in the conserved phenylalanine or tryptophan, so it likely reflects a read error. The DNA is left out, because the CDR3 cannot be placed on it with certainty; the CDR3 is given as TCRdb lists it.

Sequenced sample: liver tumor tissue from sampling region 3. Subset specified: tumor region T3, left-lateral pole. The V and J genes are TRBV29-1 and TRBJ1-2; the D call TRBD1 from the table was never checked on the DNA. This TCR was recovered from a man aged 40-55 years with primary liver carcinoma and hepatitis B virus infection. The CDR3 loop reads CSVAQTVDGYAS.